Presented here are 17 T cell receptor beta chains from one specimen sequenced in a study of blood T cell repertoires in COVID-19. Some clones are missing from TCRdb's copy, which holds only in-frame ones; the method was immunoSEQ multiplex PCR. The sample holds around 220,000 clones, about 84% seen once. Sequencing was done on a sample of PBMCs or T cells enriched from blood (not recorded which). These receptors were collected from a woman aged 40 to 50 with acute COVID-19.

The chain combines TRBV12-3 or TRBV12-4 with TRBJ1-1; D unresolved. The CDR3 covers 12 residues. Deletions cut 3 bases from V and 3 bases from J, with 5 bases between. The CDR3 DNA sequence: TGTGCCAGCAGTTTGTTCGACACTGAAGCTTTCTTT. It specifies CASSLFDTEAFF.

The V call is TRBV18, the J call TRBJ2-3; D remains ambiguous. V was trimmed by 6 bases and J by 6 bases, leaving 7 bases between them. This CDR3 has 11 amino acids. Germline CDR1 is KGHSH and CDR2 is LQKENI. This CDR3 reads CASSPFDTQYF. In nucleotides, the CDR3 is TGTGCCAGCTCTCCGTTTGATACGCAGTATTTT.

The CDR3 region is CAISEGGNDEQYF. CDR3 DNA: TGTGCCATCAGTGAGGGTGGCAACGACGAGCAGTACTTC. The V and J genes are TRBV10-3 and TRBJ2-7; D is ambiguous. The V and J ends lost 2 bases and 5 bases respectively, with 10 bases between them. This CDR3 is 13 amino acids long. Looked up from germline, CDR1 is ENHRY and CDR2 is SYGVKD.

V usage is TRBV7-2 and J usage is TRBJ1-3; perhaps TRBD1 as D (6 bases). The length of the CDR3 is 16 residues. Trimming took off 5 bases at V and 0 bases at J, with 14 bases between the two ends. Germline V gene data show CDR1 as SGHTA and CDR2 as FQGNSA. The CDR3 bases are TGTGCCAGCAGCGCTCAAACAGGGATCTCTGGAAACACCATATATTTT. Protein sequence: CASSAQTGISGNTIYF.

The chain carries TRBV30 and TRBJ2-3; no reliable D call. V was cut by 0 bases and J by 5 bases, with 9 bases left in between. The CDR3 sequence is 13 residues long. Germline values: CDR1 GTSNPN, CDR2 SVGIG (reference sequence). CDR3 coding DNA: TGTGCCTGGAGTGTGTCTAGTATAGATACGCAGTATTTT. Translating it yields CAWSVSSIDTQYF.

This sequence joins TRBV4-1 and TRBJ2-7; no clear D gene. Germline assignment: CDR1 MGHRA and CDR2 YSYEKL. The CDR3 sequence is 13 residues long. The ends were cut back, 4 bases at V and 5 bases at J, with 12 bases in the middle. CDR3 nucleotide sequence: TGCGCCAGCAGCCCCGAGGCCGCCCACGAGCAGTACTTC. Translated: CASSPEAAHEQYF.

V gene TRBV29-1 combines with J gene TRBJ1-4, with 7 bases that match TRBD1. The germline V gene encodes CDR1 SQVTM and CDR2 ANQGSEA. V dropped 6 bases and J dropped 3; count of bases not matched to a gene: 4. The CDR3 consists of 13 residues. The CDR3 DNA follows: TGCAGCGTAGAGACAGGGCCTAATGAAAAACTGTTTTTT. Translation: CSVETGPNEKLFF.

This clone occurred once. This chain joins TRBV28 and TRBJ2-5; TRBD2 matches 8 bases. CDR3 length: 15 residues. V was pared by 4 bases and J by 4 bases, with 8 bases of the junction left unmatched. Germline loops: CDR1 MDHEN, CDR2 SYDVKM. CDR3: CASSSGREGAETQYF. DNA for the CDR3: TGTGCCAGCAGTTCCGGGAGGGAAGGGGCAGAGACCCAGTACTTC. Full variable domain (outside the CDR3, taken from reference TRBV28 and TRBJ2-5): DVKVTQSSRYLVKRTGEKVFLECVQDMDHENMFWYRQDPGLGLRLIYFSYDVKMKEKGDIPEGYSVSREKKERFSLILESASTNQTSMYLCASSSGREGAETQYFGPGTRLLVL.

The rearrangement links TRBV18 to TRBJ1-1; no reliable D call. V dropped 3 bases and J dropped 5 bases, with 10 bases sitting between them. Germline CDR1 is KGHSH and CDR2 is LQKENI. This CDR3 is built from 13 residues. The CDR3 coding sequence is TGTGCCAGCTCACCGCCAGGAAGGACTGAAGCTTTCTTT. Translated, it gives CASSPPGRTEAFF.

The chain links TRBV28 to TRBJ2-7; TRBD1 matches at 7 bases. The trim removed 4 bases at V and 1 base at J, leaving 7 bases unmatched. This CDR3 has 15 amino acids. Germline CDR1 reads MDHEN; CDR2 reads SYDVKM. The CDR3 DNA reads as TGTGCCAGCAGTTCCGCCACGACAGGGTCCTACGAGCAGTACTTC. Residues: CASSSATTGSYEQYF.

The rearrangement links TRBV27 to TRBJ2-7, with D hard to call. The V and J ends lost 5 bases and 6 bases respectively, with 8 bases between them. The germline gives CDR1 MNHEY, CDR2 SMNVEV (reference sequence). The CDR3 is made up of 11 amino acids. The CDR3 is CASSQNSEQYF. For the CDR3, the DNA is TGTGCCAGCAGTCAAAACTCCGAGCAGTACTTC.

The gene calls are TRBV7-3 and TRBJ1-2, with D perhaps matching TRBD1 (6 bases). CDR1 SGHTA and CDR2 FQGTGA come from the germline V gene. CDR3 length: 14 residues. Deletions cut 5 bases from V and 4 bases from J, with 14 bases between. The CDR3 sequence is CASSQSGTSYGYTF. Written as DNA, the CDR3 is TGTGCCAGCAGCCAATCCGGGACAAGCTATGGCTACACCTTC.

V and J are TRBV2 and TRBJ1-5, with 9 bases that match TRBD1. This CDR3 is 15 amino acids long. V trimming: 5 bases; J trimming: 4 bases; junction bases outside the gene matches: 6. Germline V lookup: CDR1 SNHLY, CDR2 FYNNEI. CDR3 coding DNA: TGTGCCAGCAGTACGGACAGGGGATTTAATCAGCCCCAGCATTTT. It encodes CASSTDRGFNQPQHF.

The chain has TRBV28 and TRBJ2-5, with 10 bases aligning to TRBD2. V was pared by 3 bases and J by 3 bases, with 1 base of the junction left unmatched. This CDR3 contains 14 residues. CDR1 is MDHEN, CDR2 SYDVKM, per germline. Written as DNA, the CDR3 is TGTGCCAGCAGTTTCGGACTAGCGGAAGAGACCCAGTACTTC. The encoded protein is CASSFGLAEETQYF.

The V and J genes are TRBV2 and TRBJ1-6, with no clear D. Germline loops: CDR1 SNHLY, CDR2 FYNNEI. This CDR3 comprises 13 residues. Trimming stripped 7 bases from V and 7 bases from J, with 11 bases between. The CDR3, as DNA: TGTGCCAGCAACAGCCAGTTAAATTCACCCCTCCACTTT. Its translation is CASNSQLNSPLHF.

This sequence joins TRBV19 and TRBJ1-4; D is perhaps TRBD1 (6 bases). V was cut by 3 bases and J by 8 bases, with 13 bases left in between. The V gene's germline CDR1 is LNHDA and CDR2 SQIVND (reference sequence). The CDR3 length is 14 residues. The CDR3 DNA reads TGTGCCAGTAGTATGGGACAAGGTGGCGAAAAACTGTTTTTT. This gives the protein CASSMGQGGEKLFF. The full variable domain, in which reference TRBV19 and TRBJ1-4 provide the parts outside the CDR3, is DGGITQSPKYLFRKEGQNVTLSCEQNLNHDAMYWYRQDPGQGLRLIYYSQIVNDFQKGDIAEGYSVSREKKESFPLTVTSAQKNPTAFYLCASSMGQGGEKLFFGSGTQLSVL.

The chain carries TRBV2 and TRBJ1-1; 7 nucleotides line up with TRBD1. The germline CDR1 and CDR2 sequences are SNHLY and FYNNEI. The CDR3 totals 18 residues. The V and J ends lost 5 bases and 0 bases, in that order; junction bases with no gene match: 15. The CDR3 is CASSQSTGRKGMNTEAFF. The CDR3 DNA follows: TGTGCCAGCAGTCAATCGACAGGGCGAAAGGGGATGAACACTGAAGCTTTCTTT.